In its sample, the clone carrying this TCR beta chain was seen many times. Its antigen remains unidentified. Researchers made TCR cDNA using 5'RACE template switching, and this step added a universal primer site and UMIs. Using its own MiXCR run on the 5' RACE reads, TCRdb lists one record per CDR3 protein. The sample lists about 230,000 distinct CDR3 sequences, 6.5% to 7.5% occurring once. V lost 0 bases and J lost 3, with 14 bases in between. Germline CDR1 reads LGHNA; CDR2 reads YNFKEQ. The CDR3 sequence is 16 residues long. The data were obtained in a study of T cells after yellow fever vaccination. Looking at the study overall: The fractions with low cell numbers were processed using SMART-Seq v4 Ultra Low Input.

Study observations and caveats: Once the booster was given, most primary-vaccination clones reappeared, at just under 98% for CD4 and over 75% for CD8.

The gene calls are TRBV4-2 and TRBJ2-5, with a possible D match to TRBD2 (6 bases). Source: CD4+ T cells sorted from PBMCs, taken on the day of the yellow fever booster vaccination. This clonotype was sampled from a man aged 30 to 45 who received the YFV17D yellow fever vaccine. CDR3: CASSQDPGDFEETQYF. The CDR3 nucleotides read TGTGCCAGCAGCCAAGATCCGGGGGACTTCGAAGAGACCCAGTACTTC.